The present T cell receptor (beta chain) was sequenced within a study of blood T cell repertoires in COVID-19. As for the study in general: Samples came from the United States, Italy and Spain, spanning acute and convalescent COVID-19. PBMCs, B-cell-depleted T cells, or T cells provided the cDNA or gDNA that made up the material.

The germline V gene has CDR1 LGHNA and CDR2 YSLEER. V was clipped by 4 bases and J by 7 bases; unmatched bases: 2. The CDR3 covers 14 residues. Study processing details: Cell counts per sample came from amplifying reference gene primers. Sequencing was performed with immunoSEQ multiplex PCR; in TCRdb, only in-frame clones are kept and a portion is missing. The V and J calls and clone size were taken over from that table, and D and trimming were inferred from the DNA. The sample has approximately 89,000 clones, around 85% seen once. The clonotype comes from a woman aged 70 to 79 with active or convalescent COVID-19. The chain couples TRBV4-3 to TRBJ1-6; 9 bases are a match to TRBD1. Sequencing was done on a sample of peripheral blood. CDR3 sequence (DNA): TGCGCCAGCAGCCGGGACAGGGCAAATTCACCCCTCCACTTT. It codes for CASSRDRANSPLHF.